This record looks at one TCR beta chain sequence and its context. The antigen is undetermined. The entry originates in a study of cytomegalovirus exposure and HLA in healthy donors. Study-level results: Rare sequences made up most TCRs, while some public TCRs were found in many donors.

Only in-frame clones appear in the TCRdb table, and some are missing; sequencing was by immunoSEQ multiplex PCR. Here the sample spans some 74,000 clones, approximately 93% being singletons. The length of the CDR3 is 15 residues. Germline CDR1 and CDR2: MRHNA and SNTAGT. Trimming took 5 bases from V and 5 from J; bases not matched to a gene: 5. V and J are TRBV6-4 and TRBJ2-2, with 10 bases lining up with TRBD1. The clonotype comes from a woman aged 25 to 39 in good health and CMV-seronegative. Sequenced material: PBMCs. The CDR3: CASSRDRGRTGELFF. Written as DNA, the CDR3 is TGTGCCAGCAGTCGGGACAGGGGTCGGACCGGGGAGCTGTTTTTT.